This record covers a single T cell receptor beta chain. No antigen is known for it. The source of the sample is a study of identical twins. One entry per CDR3 protein results from TCRdb running MiXCR on the 5' RACE reads. The sample holds around 230,000 distinct CDR3 sequences, approximately 7.1% seen once. The CDR3 contains 15 residues. The germline V gene encodes CDR1 MNHNS and CDR2 SASEGT. J lost 2 bases, V lost 8 bases, and 8 bases had no gene match. Study-wide points: The study found excess low generation probability among twin-shared out-of-frame alpha sequences.

These data also formed part of another study, on T cells expressing NK-cell markers.

The sequence was collected from a woman aged 18-29 years in good health. V and J are TRBV6-1 and TRBJ2-7; 11 nucleotides match TRBD2. The sequencing input was CD8+ T cells sorted from blood. The CDR3 loop is CASSATSGVTYEQYF. The CDR3, as DNA: TGTGCCAGCTCGGCGACTAGCGGGGTTACCTACGAGCAGTACTTC.